This T cell receptor beta chain was sequenced in a study of T cells after yellow fever vaccination. Whole-study findings and limits: Contamination by abundant bulk-population clonotypes could be present in FACS-sorted repertoires. Just a small share of clonotypes turned up in the CD4 compartment as well as the CD8 compartment.

This clonotype was seen more than once but under ten times. Its specificity is unknown. Each CDR3 protein gets one entry after TCRdb re-called the 5' RACE reads with MiXCR. This table has about 99,000 distinct CDR3 sequences, roughly 5.2% appearing once. In germline, CDR1 is SNHLY, CDR2 FYNNEI. V lost 6 bases, J lost 2 bases, and 3 bases stayed unmatched. This CDR3 has 14 amino acids. The chain uses TRBV2 and TRBJ2-1, with TRBD1 identical over 8 bases. The starting material was CD8+ T cells sorted from PBMCs, obtained 10 days after the yellow fever booster vaccination. The TCR originated in a man aged 18 to 35 who received the YFV17D yellow fever vaccine. The DNA of the CDR3 is TGTGCCAGCAGCCGGACAGGGACCTACAATGAGCAGTTCTTC. It translates to CASSRTGTYNEQFF.